This paragraph reports one T cell receptor (beta chain). Its antigen is still unknown. No much larger clone exists at a distance of one base, and base qualities are not known. The library was generated by the immunoSEQ multiplex PCR assay. This immuneACCESS table, as held by TCRdb, lists in-frame sequences with V and J called but not all clones. Of the missing ones, under half trace to an unresolved V gene in checked studies; the others have no known cause. For this sample the table gives under 85,000 clones, of which around 97% were detected only once. 0.2% to 0.25% of the sample is taken by the ten largest. This record comes from a study of technical replicates of blood from a handful of donors (dated by TCRdb to 2016 to 2017). The germline V gene (reference sequence) specifies GTSNPN as CDR1 and SVGIG as CDR2. The trim is 1 base for V and 2 bases for J, with a gap of 5 bases between the germline ends. Measured from the cysteine to the phenylalanine, the CDR3 is 13 residues long. The retained sequence is limited to the CDR3, 39 bases, with the frame set at the first base.

Sequencing was done on a sample of T cells isolated from PBMCs. The chain employs TRBV30 and TRBJ2-2; there is no confident call for the D gene. This TCR derives from a human donor in good health. The CDR3 here reads CAWSGLNTGELFF. The DNA is as follows: TGTGCCTGGAGTGGGCTTAACACCGGGGAGCTGTTTTTT.